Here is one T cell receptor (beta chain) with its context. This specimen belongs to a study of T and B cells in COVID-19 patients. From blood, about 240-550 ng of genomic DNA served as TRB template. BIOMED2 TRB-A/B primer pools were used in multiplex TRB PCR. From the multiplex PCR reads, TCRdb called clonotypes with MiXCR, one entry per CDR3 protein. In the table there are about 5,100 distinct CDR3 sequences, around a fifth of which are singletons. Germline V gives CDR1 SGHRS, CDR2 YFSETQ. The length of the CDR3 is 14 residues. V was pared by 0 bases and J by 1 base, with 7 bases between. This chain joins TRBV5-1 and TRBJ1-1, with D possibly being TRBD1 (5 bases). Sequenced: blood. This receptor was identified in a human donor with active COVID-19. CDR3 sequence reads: CASSLGGPNTEAFF. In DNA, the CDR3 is TGCGCCAGCAGCTTGGGGGGACCGAACACTGAAGCTTTCTTT.